These 29 T cell receptor beta chains were all obtained from the same sample, sequenced in a study of T cell clonality in common variable immunodeficiency. Produced via immunoSEQ multiplex PCR; TCRdb's table is partial and in-frame only. Singletons are absent from the sample, which has about 52,000 clones. Sequencing used peripheral blood mononuclear cells. These TCRs come from a person between 18 and 70 years old in good health.

This clone came up many times. The read comes to an end 3 residues before the CDR3 does, leaving the germline J gene to fill in the end. The chain joins TRBV20-1 to TRBJ2-1; the match to TRBD2 covers 7 bases. From germline, CDR1 is DFQATT and CDR2 SNEGSKA (reference sequence). The J segment lost 3 bases and the V segment lost 3 bases, leaving 8 bases of the junction unmatched. The CDR3 is made up of 15 amino acids. CDR3 loop: CSARDFAGDYNEQFF. The DNA read from the CDR3 is TGCAGTGCTAGGGATTTTGCGGGGGACTACAATGAG.

This clone was detected a few times. The observed sequence ends 3 residues before the CDR3 terminus, with the missing tail filled in from the germline J gene. V gene TRBV6-2 or TRBV6-3 combines with J gene TRBJ2-7; the D is unclear. Germline CDR1 MNHEY, CDR2 SVGEGT. V was clipped by 6 bases and J by 4 bases, with 7 bases between them. The CDR3 has 11 amino acids. CDR3 region: CASRLTYEQYF. Partial CDR3 DNA: TGTGCCAGCAGGCTTACTTACGAG.

As to this clone: The CDR3 end is not reached by the read, which stops 3 residues before it; the germline J gene fills it in. The same CDR3 can be traced to other DNA sequences in this sample. The rearrangement links TRBV18 to TRBJ2-2; TRBD1 matches at 8 bases. V shed 6 bases, J shed 2 bases, and the junction held 8 bases outside the gene matches. The CDR3 is made up of 16 amino acids. In germline, CDR1 is KGHSH, CDR2 LQKENI. The CDR3 sequence: CASSPSDRGNTGELFF. The CDR3 bases that were read are TGTGCCAGCTCGCCGTCCGACAGGGGAAACACCGGGGAG.

This clone was recorded a few times. The read terminates 3 residues ahead of where the CDR3 ends, so the germline J gene completes it. V gene TRBV2 combines with J gene TRBJ1-6; D is uncertain. The CDR3 runs 12 residues. The ends were cut back, 6 bases at V and 6 bases at J, with 6 bases in the middle. Per the germline V gene, CDR1 is SNHLY and CDR2 is FYNNEI. CDR3 sequence: CASRRANSPLHF. The DNA read from the CDR3 is TGTGCCAGCAGGCGGGCTAATTCACCC. Using reference TRBV2 and TRBJ1-6 for the parts outside the CDR3, the full variable domain is EPEVTQTPSHQVTQMGQEVILRCVPISNHLYFYWYRQILGQKVEFLVSFYNNEISEKSEIFDDQFSVERPDGSNFTLKIRSTKLEDSAMYFCASRRANSPLHFGNGTRLTVT.

With respect to this clone: The read gets to within 3 residues of the CDR3 end, and the germline J gene fills in the rest. The V and J genes are TRBV7-6 and TRBJ2-7; 8 positions match TRBD2. Germline V lookup: CDR1 SGHVS, CDR2 FNYEAQ. This CDR3 spans 15 amino acids. V was pared by 5 bases and J by 2 bases, with 8 bases of the junction left unmatched. The CDR3 bases that were read are TGTGCCAGCAGCCCCGGGGTGCGGGGGGCCTACGAG. Protein sequence: CASSPGVRGAYE. The entire CDR3 protein is CASSPGVRGAYEQYF.

In its sample, this clone was seen many times. The sequence runs out 3 residues before the end of the CDR3; the remainder is reconstructed from the germline J gene. This rearrangement joins TRBV30 to TRBJ2-7; the match to TRBD2 covers 7 bases. This CDR3 contains 14 residues. Losses at the gene ends were 3 bases for V and 0 bases for J; bases not matched to a gene: 5. Germline assignment: CDR1 GTSNPN and CDR2 SVGIG (reference sequence). CDR3 protein: CAWRRTSYSYEQYF. The CDR3 bases that were read are TGTGCCTGGAGGCGGACTAGTTACTCCTACGAG.

This clone was seen repeatedly, ten times or more. The CDR3 end is not reached by the read, which stops 3 residues before it; the germline J gene fills it in. This chain links TRBV6-1 with TRBJ2-3; TRBD2 is a possible D gene (6 bases). From germline, CDR1 is MNHNS and CDR2 SASEGT. The CDR3 runs to 17 residues. The V gene lost 6 bases and the J gene lost 7 bases, with 26 bases spanning the gap. The CDR3 protein is CASSEPRDSPGQNTQYF. The sequenced part of the CDR3 DNA is TGTGCCAGCAGCGAACCCCGGGACTCCCCGGGGCAAAATACG.

This clone was seen at least ten times. The read finishes 3 residues shy of the CDR3 end, and the germline J gene is used to complete it. The chain recombines TRBV5-1 with TRBJ2-3, with 7 bases identical to TRBD1. CDR1 SGHRS and CDR2 YFSETQ come from the germline V gene. The CDR3 runs to 15 residues. Partial CDR3 DNA: TGCGCCAGCAGCTTGGACGGGACAGACCAAGAGACG. This encodes CASSLDGTDQET. The whole CDR3 protein is CASSLDGTDQETQYF.

This clone was recorded many times. The CDR3 end lies 3 residues beyond the end of the read and is filled in from the germline J gene. The rearrangement joins TRBV12-3 or TRBV12-4 to TRBJ2-3, with 9 bases identical to TRBD2. The V segment lost 4 bases and the J segment 6 bases; nucleotides outside the gene matches: 11. The CDR3 is 16 residues long. CDR3 region: CASSWSVAGVGDTQYF. The sequenced CDR3 bases are TGTGCCAGCAGTTGGTCGGTAGCGGGAGTTGGGGATACG.

This clone has a count of ten or more. The DNA read from the CDR3 is TGTGCCAGCTCACCAACCACAGGGAGCAATGAG. It encodes CASSPTTGSNE. The full CDR3 reads CASSPTTGSNEQFF. The rearrangement joins TRBV18 to TRBJ2-1; the D gene is possibly TRBD1 (6 bases). The missing CDR3 end, 3 residues past where the read stops, is filled in from the germline J gene. CDR1 KGHSH and CDR2 LQKENI come from the germline V gene. The CDR3 totals 14 residues. Trimming removed 2 bases at V and 6 bases at J, with 11 bases between.

This clone was counted at least ten times. The CDR3 end falls 3 residues outside the read, so it is completed with the germline J gene. The chain couples TRBV30 to TRBJ1-2; tentatively, D is TRBD1 (6 bases). CDR3 size: 14 residues. Trimming removed 5 bases from V and 6 bases from J, with 19 bases in between. The germline V gene has CDR1 GTSNPN and CDR2 SVGIG (reference sequence). The CDR3 reads CAWSKGVGGHGYTF. CDR3 bases read: TGTGCCTGGTCTAAAGGGGTGGGGGGGCATGGC.

Concerning this clone: Sequencing ends 3 residues short of the CDR3 end; the germline J gene provides the rest. The chain recombines TRBV20-1 with TRBJ2-7, with 7 positions matching TRBD1. V was clipped by 5 bases and J by 5 bases; unmatched bases: 12. The CDR3 is 14 amino acids. Germline V lookup: CDR1 DFQATT, CDR2 SNEGSKA (reference sequence). CDR3 DNA (partial): TGCAGTGCTCCAAAGACAGGGATTGACGACGAG. Translated, it gives CSAPKTGIDDE. The complete CDR3 sequence is CSAPKTGIDDEQYF.

In its sample, this clone was seen a few times. The read comes to an end 3 residues before the CDR3 does, leaving the germline J gene to fill in the end. The chain links TRBV23-1 to TRBJ2-2; the D gene is possibly TRBD1 (6 bases). TRBV23-1 is an ORF for which the function is uncertain. CDR3 length: 16 amino acids. CDR3 DNA, as far as it was read: TGCGCCAGCAGCCCTAACCGGACAGCAACTAATGAAAAG. Its protein product is CASSPNRTATNEK. The entire CDR3 reads CASSPNRTATNEKLFF.

This clone was seen more than once but under ten times. The read terminates 3 residues before the CDR3 end, so the remaining end is supplied by the germline J gene. This rearrangement joins TRBV7-9 to TRBJ2-2; TRBD1 matches at 7 bases. This CDR3 region has 14 residues. Germline values: CDR1 SEHNR, CDR2 FQNEAQ (reference sequence). The DNA read from the CDR3 is TGTGCCAGCAGCCCAACAGGGGATAGAGAAAAG. Protein sequence: CASSPTGDREK. The full-length CDR3 reads as CASSPTGDREKLFF.

In its sample, this clone was seen many times. The sequence runs out 3 residues before the end of the CDR3; the remainder is reconstructed from the germline J gene. The chain employs TRBV20-1 and TRBJ1-1, with TRBD1 identical over 7 bases. The CDR3 runs to 15 residues. J lost 0 bases, V lost 0 bases, and 4 bases had no gene match. Germline lookup yields CDR1 DFQATT and CDR2 SNEGSKA (reference sequence). The CDR3 sequence: CSARDSGTVNTEAFF. The sequenced part of the CDR3 DNA is TGCAGTGCTAGAGATTCGGGGACAGTGAACACTGAA.

Comment on this clone: The CDR3 end is not reached by the read, which stops 3 residues before it; the germline J gene fills it in. The chain combines TRBV20-1 with TRBJ2-7, with D possibly matching TRBD2 (6 bases). Trimming left V 0 bases short and J 2 bases short, with 11 bases between. Germline V gene lookup returns CDR1 DFQATT and CDR2 SNEGSKA (reference sequence). This CDR3 comprises 14 residues. Partial CDR3 DNA: TGCAGTGCTAGAGATGGGCGGGGCCCCTACGAG. Translating gives CSARDGRGPYE. The whole CDR3 is CSARDGRGPYEQYF.

The sample holds many counts of this clone. Read sequence stops 3 residues before the CDR3 end, and the germline J gene provides the missing end. V usage is TRBV19 and J usage is TRBJ1-5, with 7 bases lining up with TRBD1. CDR1 and CDR2 (germline): LNHDA, SQIVND (reference sequence). Trimming cost V 6 bases and J 7 bases; bases outside gene matches: 12. The CDR3 length is 15 residues. This chain's CDR3 is CASRPGAGGEQPQHF. Partial CDR3 DNA: TGTGCCAGTAGACCCGGGGCAGGGGGTGAACAGCCC.

This clone was found many times. The read ends 3 residues shy of where the CDR3 ends; the end is completed using the germline J gene. The J gene is TRBJ1-6, the V gene TRBV30; D is perhaps TRBD1 (5 bases). The CDR3 is 17 residues long. Looked up from germline, CDR1 is GTSNPN and CDR2 is SVGIG (reference sequence). Trimming pared 0 bases from V and 0 bases from J, leaving 12 bases between. CDR3 sequence: CAWSVDSSFSYNSPLHF. The sequenced CDR3 bases are TGTGCCTGGAGTGTTGACAGCAGCTTCTCCTATAATTCACCC.

This clone was counted many times. The sequence runs out 3 residues before the end of the CDR3; the remainder is reconstructed from the germline J gene. The V call is TRBV5-1, the J call TRBJ2-3; 15 nucleotides line up with TRBD2. J was trimmed by 3 bases and V by 3 bases; bases with no gene match: 8. The CDR3 totals 18 residues. Germline loops: CDR1 SGHRS, CDR2 YFSETQ. CDR3 DNA, as far as it was read: TGCGCCAGCAGCTCTCCGGGACTAGCGGGAGGTTTAACAGATACG. Its protein product is CASSSPGLAGGLTDT. The entire CDR3 reads CASSSPGLAGGLTDTQYF.

This clone is medium-sized by share. The read finishes 3 residues shy of the CDR3 end, and the germline J gene is used to complete it. The chain has TRBV6-1 and TRBJ2-7; 7 positions agree with TRBD2. V gave up 2 bases and J gave up 4 bases; unmatched junction bases: 8. The CDR3 extends over 15 amino acids. Germline V gene data show CDR1 as MNHNS and CDR2 as SASEGT. The chain's CDR3 is CASSEFVGGEYEQYF. CDR3 DNA, as far as it was read: TGTGCCAGCAGTGAATTTGTGGGGGGGGAATACGAG.

This clone was counted many times. The read stops 3 residues short of the end of the CDR3; the missing end is completed from the germline J gene. V usage is TRBV19 and J usage is TRBJ1-1, with D possibly TRBD1 on 5 matching bases. The CDR3 length is 14 residues. The ends were cut back, 2 bases at V and 5 bases at J, with 12 bases in the middle. Per germline, CDR1 LNHDA and CDR2 SQIVND (reference sequence). The CDR3 loop is CASSITGVRTEAFF. The DNA read from the CDR3 is TGTGCCAGTAGTATAACGGGGGTGAGGACTGAA.

Regarding this clone: The missing CDR3 end, 3 residues past where the read stops, is filled in from the germline J gene. V and J are TRBV5-5 and TRBJ2-2, with TRBD2 as a possible D gene (5 bases). Per germline, CDR1 SGHKS and CDR2 YYEKEE (reference sequence). CDR3 length equals 14 residues. The CDR3 sequence is CASSPGTGSSPLFF. The CDR3 bases that were read are TGTGCCAGCAGCCCGGGAACGGGGAGTTCACCG.

This clone was counted a few times. The read finishes 3 residues shy of the CDR3 end, and the germline J gene is used to complete it. The V gene is TRBV13, the J gene TRBJ2-4, with D possibly matching TRBD2 (5 bases). Germline loops: CDR1 PRHDT, CDR2 FYEKMQ (reference sequence). This CDR3 region has 14 residues. This CDR3 is CASSLGPSNQPQYF. The sequenced part of the CDR3 DNA is TGTGCCAGCAGCTTAGGACCTAGCAATCAGCCT.

This clone was seen at least ten times. CDR3 sequence reads: CATYRYGYTF. CDR3 DNA (partial): TGTGCCACGTATCGGTATGGC. The chain recombines TRBV12-3 or TRBV12-4 with TRBJ1-2; D unclear. The read terminates 3 residues before the CDR3 end, so the remaining end is supplied by the germline J gene. This CDR3 is 10 amino acids long. With 10 bases removed from V and 5 bases from J, the gap between germline ends came to 8 bases.

This clone has more than one count but fewer than ten. CDR3 bases read: TGTGCCAGCTCACCATTAGGACAGAGGGCCCATCAGCCC. Its protein product is CASSPLGQRAHQP. The whole CDR3 is CASSPLGQRAHQPQHF. The rearrangement uses TRBV18 and TRBJ1-5, with D possibly matching TRBD1 (6 bases). The read ends 3 residues before the CDR3 terminus; that terminus is restored from the germline J gene. Trimming pared 2 bases from V and 5 bases from J, leaving 16 bases between. CDR3 length: 16 amino acids. Germline values: CDR1 KGHSH, CDR2 LQKENI.

About this clone itself: The read terminates 3 residues before the CDR3 end, so the remaining end is supplied by the germline J gene. The chain couples TRBV7-9 to TRBJ2-4; D unresolved. Germline values: CDR1 SEHNR, CDR2 FQNEAQ (reference sequence). The CDR3 has 13 residues. The CDR3 DNA, read in part, is TGTGCCAGCAGCTTAGACGAATTCTATGGT. It yields the protein CASSLDEFYG. The whole CDR3 is CASSLDEFYGQYF.

This clone has at least ten counts. The sequence runs out 3 residues before the end of the CDR3; the remainder is reconstructed from the germline J gene. This chain uses TRBV14 with TRBJ2-5, with 8 bases matching TRBD1. The V gene's germline CDR1 is SGHDN and CDR2 FVKESK. V lost 4 bases and J lost 4; bases outside the gene matches: 11. The CDR3 is 16 amino acids. Incomplete CDR3 DNA: TGTGCCAGCAGCCCCACAGGACAGGGTGGGCGAGAGACC. This gives the protein CASSPTGQGGRET. The whole CDR3 sequence is CASSPTGQGGRETQYF.

This clone was observed at least ten times. From the germline J gene comes the end of the CDR3, since the read stops 3 residues before it. The chain joins TRBV7-3 to TRBJ2-1; tentatively, D is TRBD1 (6 bases). The CDR3 has 16 amino acids. CDR1 and CDR2 from the germline V gene are SGHTA and FQGTGA. V was shortened by 1 base and J by 6 bases, with 16 bases between the two germline ends. The CDR3 is CASSLKPGVPVNEQFF. CDR3 DNA, as far as it was read: TGTGCCAGCAGCTTAAAGCCAGGGGTCCCTGTCAATGAG.

This clone was detected many times. The sequence runs out 3 residues before the end of the CDR3; the remainder is reconstructed from the germline J gene. The chain is built from TRBV30 and TRBJ2-7; 11 bases match TRBD1. The CDR3 runs 13 residues. Germline V lookup: CDR1 GTSNPN, CDR2 SVGIG (reference sequence). V gave up 7 bases and J gave up 6 bases; unmatched junction bases: 8. The CDR3 region is CASSRDRGAEQYF. CDR3 DNA, as far as it was read: TGTGCCTCCAGCCGGGACAGGGGGGCCGAG.